The text below deals with one TCR beta chain. The specificity of this receptor is unknown. Base quality data are lacking; no much larger clone is found one base away. The sample is drawn from a study of OX40 agonist ivuxolimab in advanced cancers. Looking at the study overall: Ivuxolimab was an agonistic, fully human IgG2 monoclonal antibody directed against OX40 (CD134), a costimulatory receptor. Intravenous ivuxolimab was administered to patients every 2 weeks at six dose levels: 0.01, 0.1, 0.3, 1.5, 3 and 10 mg/kg. Among the 52 dose-escalation patients, about 20 had hepatocellular carcinoma, around 15 melanoma, 9 renal cell carcinoma and 9 head and neck cancer. In the dose-escalation cohort, approximately 82% of patients were male, and the mean age was 60 years with a range of roughly 23 to 79. Patients were allowed to have had prior anti-PD-1, anti-PD-L1 or anti-CTLA-4 therapy, and around two fifths of the dose-escalation patients had been treated with checkpoint inhibitors. Partial responses occurred in three dose-escalation patients: two with cutaneous melanoma and one with hepatocellular carcinoma. Peripheral TCRbeta sequencing was intended to test whether TCR sequence diversity was altered and clonal T-cell expansion was caused by ivuxolimab. The monotherapy dose-escalation portion (N of about 47 patients) of the phase I ivuxolimab trial is reported in the paper.

The investigation overall reported the following: Low levels of normalized T-cell clonal expansion were also seen in some nonresponding patients. After ivuxolimab, expanded clones were on average more numerous among CD8+ T cells than among CD4+ T cells. Which antigens the clonally expanded peripheral T cells were specific for was not determined. Clonal expansion of both CD4+ and CD8+ blood T cells was observed from baseline to week 6 at doses 0.1 to 3.0 mg/kg. In the 0.1-3.0 mg/kg groups, partial responders were among the patients with the lowest normalized peripheral clonal expansion, particularly in CD8+ T cells.

Genomic DNA was extracted from sorted cells for sequencing of the TCRbeta CDR3 region. TCRbeta CDR3 regions were sequenced using the immunoSEQ Assay. The source is immuneACCESS, and TCRdb retained only in-frame sequences with V and J called. Part of the clones is not carried over; for the studies checked, unresolved V genes explain less than half of this, and the remainder is unexplained. This sample is represented by over 80,000 clones; roughly 80% of them were singletons. Of the sample, approximately 0.79% is held by the ten largest clones. Patients with autoimmune disease history or receiving systemic immunosuppression were excluded from the trial. Peripheral blood for TCR sequencing was collected from all dose cohorts at baseline, on cycle 4 day 1, and on cycle 7 day 1. Samples came from an open-label, multicenter, first-in-human phase I dose-escalation trial of ivuxolimab. Adults with locally advanced or metastatic melanoma, renal cell, hepatocellular, or head and neck squamous cell carcinoma were enrolled in the trial. Before TCR sequencing, CD4+ and CD8+ T cells were separately sorted from peripheral blood.

Taken from cysteine to phenylalanine, the CDR3 has 14 residues. Only the CDR3 part of the read is kept: 42 bases, read in frame from the first base. Trimming at the junction amounts to 6 bases on V and 8 bases on J, and the germline ends lie 19 bases apart. The germline V gene encodes CDR1 LNHDA and CDR2 SQIVND (reference sequence). The V and J segments used are TRBV19 and TRBJ1-2, with a tentative D gene TRBD1 over 5 matching bases. The TCR was taken from an adult with an advanced solid tumor such as melanoma, head and neck, liver or kidney cancer. The sequencing used CD4+ or CD8+ T cells sorted from blood, collected in a trial of the OX40 agonist ivuxolimab. Here the CDR3 is given as CASSPGRGRIGYTF. The DNA sequence is TGTGCCAGTAGCCCCGGAAGGGGCAGGATCGGCTACACCTTC. This CDR3, with the reference TRBV19 and TRBJ1-2 proteins standing in past its ends, gives the full variable domain DGGITQSPKYLFRKEGQNVTLSCEQNLNHDAMYWYRQDPGQGLRLIYYSQIVNDFQKGDIAEGYSVSREKKESFPLTVTSAQKNPTAFYLCASSPGRGRIGYTFGSGTRLTVV.